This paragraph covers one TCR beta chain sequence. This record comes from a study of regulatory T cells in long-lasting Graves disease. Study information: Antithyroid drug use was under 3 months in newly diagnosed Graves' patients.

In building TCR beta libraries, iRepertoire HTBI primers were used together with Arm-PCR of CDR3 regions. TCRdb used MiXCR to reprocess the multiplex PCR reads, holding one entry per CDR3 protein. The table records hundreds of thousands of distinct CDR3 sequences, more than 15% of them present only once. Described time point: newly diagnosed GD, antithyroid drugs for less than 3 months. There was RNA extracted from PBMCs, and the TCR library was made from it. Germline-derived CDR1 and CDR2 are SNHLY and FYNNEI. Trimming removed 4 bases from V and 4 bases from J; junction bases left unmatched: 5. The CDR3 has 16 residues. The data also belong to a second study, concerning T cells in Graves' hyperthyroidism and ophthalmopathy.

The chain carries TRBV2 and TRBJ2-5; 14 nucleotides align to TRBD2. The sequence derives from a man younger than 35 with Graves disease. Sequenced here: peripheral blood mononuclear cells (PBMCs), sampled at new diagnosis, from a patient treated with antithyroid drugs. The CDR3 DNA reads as TGTGCCAGCAGTGGGGGGACTAGCGGGAGCGCAGAGACCCAGTACTTC. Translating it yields CASSGGTSGSAETQYF.